This T cell receptor beta chain was sequenced during a study of technical replicates of blood from a handful of donors. The assay was immunoSEQ multiplex PCR, and TCRdb's table has in-frame clones only and misses some. The sample records approximately 29,000 clones, approximately 94% being singletons. The germline V gene has CDR1 ENHRY and CDR2 SYGVKD. The CDR3 is 15 residues long. Losses at the gene ends were 6 bases for V and 1 base for J; bases not matched to a gene: 8. Sequenced material: PBMCs. This sequence was found in a human donor in good health. Some clones in this sample may be carry-over from other donors' samples. This rearrangement joins TRBV10-3 to TRBJ1-1, with 7 bases that match TRBD1. The CDR3 DNA follows: TGTGCCATCAGCGGACAGGCCGGTGGGAACACTGAAGCTTTCTTT. Protein sequence: CAISGQAGGNTEAFF.